Below are 23 T cell receptor beta chains sequenced from a single sample in a study of T cell responses to AZD1222 COVID-19 vaccine. Profiled with immunoSEQ multiplex PCR; TCRdb holds only in-frame clones, not every one. This table holds about 92,000 clones, about nine tenths found once. The source was peripheral blood, collected on day 0 of AZD1222 vaccination. The receptors shown here come from an adult in good health.

This clone came up once. V usage is TRBV29-1 and J usage is TRBJ2-3; 9 bases agree with TRBD2. The CDR3 has 17 amino acids. V shed 1 base, J shed 2 bases, and the junction held 10 bases outside the gene matches. Germline V gene sequence: CDR1 SQVTM, CDR2 ANQGSEA. This CDR3 is CSVEGLAAIYFTDTQYF. The CDR3 DNA sequence: TGCAGCGTTGAAGGACTAGCGGCCATATATTTCACAGATACGCAGTATTTT.

This clone was detected once. The J gene is TRBJ2-3, the V gene TRBV11-2; D not resolved. V was shortened by 5 bases and J by 1 base, with 13 bases between the two germline ends. The CDR3 totals 15 residues. Germline V lookup: CDR1 SGHAT, CDR2 FQNNGV. The CDR3 DNA reads as TGTGCCAGCAGCCGGGTCAAACCCCGCACAGATACGCAGTATTTT. This encodes CASSRVKPRTDTQYF. The variable domain in full, with the rest retrieved from reference TRBV11-2 and TRBJ2-3, is EAGVAQSPRYKIIEKRQSVAFWCNPISGHATLYWYQQILGQGPKLLIQFQNNGVVDDSQLPKDRFSAERLKGVDSTLKIQPAKLEDSAVYLCASSRVKPRTDTQYFGPGTRLTVL.

The rearrangement uses TRBV4-2 and TRBJ2-1; D is undetermined. The V end lost 0 bases, the J end lost 6 bases, and 12 bases lay between the germline ends. This CDR3 is 15 amino acids long. CDR1 LGHNA and CDR2 YNFKEQ come from the germline V gene. CDR3 DNA: TGTGCCAGCAGCCAAGATCCATTAACGGGCAATGAGCAGTTCTTC. Its translation: CASSQDPLTGNEQFF.

The chain joins TRBV2 to TRBJ2-7; D is unresolved. Looked up from germline, CDR1 is SNHLY and CDR2 is FYNNEI. The ends were cut back, 8 bases at V and 0 bases at J, with 14 bases in the middle. CDR3 length: 14 residues. The CDR3 loop reads CASQQAYHSYEQYF. The DNA of the CDR3 is TGTGCCAGCCAGCAGGCCTACCACTCCTACGAGCAGTACTTC.

The chain links TRBV19 to TRBJ2-1, with TRBD2 matching 9 bases. This CDR3 is 16 amino acids long. Germline assignment: CDR1 LNHDA and CDR2 SQIVND (reference sequence). V trimming: 2 bases; J trimming: 2 bases; junction bases outside the gene matches: 4. CDR3 nucleotide sequence: TGTGCCAGTAGTATATCTAGCGGGGAACCCTACAATGAGCAGTTCTTC. Translated, it gives CASSISSGEPYNEQFF.

The V gene is TRBV7-9, the J gene TRBJ1-2, with D unresolved. The V gene's germline CDR1 is SEHNR and CDR2 FQNEAQ (reference sequence). The CDR3 is 15 residues long. V was clipped by 1 base and J by 0 bases, with 9 bases between them. The CDR3 here is CASSLERPTNYGYTF. The CDR3 region has the DNA TGTGCCAGCAGCTTAGAACGGCCTACTAACTATGGCTACACCTTC.

The chain carries TRBV10-3 and TRBJ1-2, with TRBD1 as a possible D gene (6 bases). The CDR3 extends over 17 amino acids. V lost 8 bases and J lost 8, with 30 bases in between. Germline V gives CDR1 ENHRY, CDR2 SYGVKD. CDR3 protein: CAIFGGAAMRPGDGYTF. In DNA form, the CDR3 reads TGTGCCATCTTCGGGGGGGCTGCTATGAGACCGGGAGACGGCTACACCTTC.

V gene TRBV7-9 combines with J gene TRBJ1-2; TRBD1 might be the D (5 bases). With 5 bases removed from V and 7 bases from J, the gap between germline ends came to 17 bases. Per the germline V gene, CDR1 is SEHNR and CDR2 is FQNEAQ (reference sequence). CDR3 length: 14 residues. The chain's CDR3 is CASSAKSGGSGYTF. In DNA, the CDR3 is TGTGCCAGCAGCGCAAAATCCGGGGGTAGTGGCTACACCTTC.

The genes are TRBV7-8 and TRBJ1-1; tentative D call: TRBD1 (6 bases). The CDR3 has 13 residues. Germline V gene sequence: CDR1 SGHVS, CDR2 FQNEAQ. Trimming took 3 bases from V and 4 from J, leaving 9 bases between them. CDR3 residues: CASSFPGATEAFF. The CDR3 DNA reads as TGTGCCAGCAGCTTCCCAGGGGCCACTGAAGCTTTCTTT.

This chain uses TRBV5-1 with TRBJ2-3, with unresolved D. The CDR3 extends over 14 amino acids. Trimming pared 0 bases from V and 0 bases from J, leaving 5 bases between. CDR1 is SGHRS, CDR2 YFSETQ, per germline. Here the CDR3 DNA reads TGCGCCAGCAGCTTGGCCGGGAGCACAGATACGCAGTATTTT. Protein: CASSLAGSTDTQYF.

V is TRBV30 and J is TRBJ1-2; D perhaps matches TRBD1 (6 bases). V was clipped by 4 bases and J by 8 bases, with 14 bases between them. CDR1 and CDR2 from the germline V gene are GTSNPN and SVGIG (reference sequence). This CDR3 region has 12 residues. The CDR3 sequence is CAWNAGARGYTF. The CDR3 bases are TGTGCCTGGAATGCAGGGGCGAGGGGCTACACCTTC. Filled out from reference TRBV30 and TRBJ1-2, the complete variable domain reads SQTIHQWPATLVQPVGSPLSLECTVEGTSNPNLYWYRQAAGRGLQLLFYSVGIGQISSEVPQNLSASRPQDRQFILSSKKLLLSDSGFYLCAWNAGARGYTFGSGTRLTVV.

The CDR3 protein is CASSHRVLEPQHF. The CDR3 DNA reads TGTGCCAGCAGTCACAGGGTCTTGGAGCCCCAGCATTTT. The rearrangement uses TRBV6-4 and TRBJ1-5, with D perhaps matching TRBD1 (6 bases). Germline CDR1 MRHNA, CDR2 SNTAGT. Trimming shortened V by 5 bases and J by 8 bases, and 13 bases separated the two germline ends. The length of the CDR3 is 13 residues.

The V gene is TRBV18, the J gene TRBJ1-2; D is unclear. Per the germline V gene, CDR1 is KGHSH and CDR2 is LQKENI. V was clipped by 3 bases and J by 5 bases, with 13 bases between them. The CDR3 totals 14 residues. The chain's CDR3 is CASSPDRVIYGYTF. Written as DNA, the CDR3 is TGTGCCAGCTCACCCGATAGGGTTATATATGGCTACACCTTC.

This chain connects TRBV27 to TRBJ2-7, with 10 bases that match TRBD1. The V segment lost 5 bases and the J segment 4 bases; nucleotides outside the gene matches: 8. The CDR3 contains 15 residues. Germline CDR1 reads MNHEY; CDR2 reads SMNVEV (reference sequence). The CDR3 reads CASSGTGTGEYEQYF. CDR3 DNA sequence: TGTGCCAGCAGTGGGACCGGGACAGGGGAATACGAGCAGTACTTC.

This clone has a single count. J is TRBJ2-1 and V is TRBV4-2, with 8 bases matching TRBD2. The CDR3 has 15 residues. The V gene end was trimmed by 5 bases and the J gene end by 2 bases; junction bases not matched to a gene: 5. The germline gives CDR1 LGHNA, CDR2 YNFKEQ. The DNA for the CDR3 is TGTGCCAGCAGCTACCCGGGACTAGCCTACAATGAGCAGTTCTTC. It yields the protein CASSYPGLAYNEQFF.

CDR3: CASSSQGSNTGELFF. The CDR3 nucleotides are TGTGCCAGCAGTTCACAGGGGTCGAACACCGGGGAGCTGTTTTTT. V gene TRBV7-3 combines with J gene TRBJ2-2; 7 bases map to TRBD1. From germline, CDR1 is SGHTA and CDR2 FQGTGA. The CDR3 is 15 amino acids. The junction had 4 bases not matched to a gene; V was cut back by 6 bases and J by 0 bases.

V is TRBV6-6 and J is TRBJ1-5; possibly TRBD1 for D (5 bases). The CDR3 is made up of 14 amino acids. Germline CDR1 reads MNHNY; CDR2 reads SVGAGI (reference sequence). The germline V and J ends were trimmed by 5 bases and 7 bases, with 15 bases remaining between them. The CDR3 is CASSTSGRGQPQHF. CDR3 bases: TGTGCCAGCAGTACTTCTGGAAGGGGACAGCCCCAGCATTTT.

The chain joins TRBV5-1 to TRBJ2-7; 7 bases fit TRBD2. J was trimmed by 0 bases and V by 2 bases; bases with no gene match: 5. Germline CDR1 and CDR2: SGHRS and YFSETQ. The CDR3 is 15 residues long. The CDR3 nucleotides are TGCGCCAGCAGCTTCAGCGGGGTGGCCTCCTACGAGCAGTACTTC. Its protein is CASSFSGVASYEQYF.

The chain joins TRBV6-2 or TRBV6-3 to TRBJ2-1; 7 bases are a match to TRBD1. This CDR3 spans 12 amino acids. The V segment lost 6 bases and the J segment 15 bases; nucleotides outside the gene matches: 11. Looked up from germline, CDR1 is MNHEY and CDR2 is SVGEGT. Here the CDR3 reads CASSPPWDSPFF. CDR3 bases: TGTGCCAGCAGCCCTCCGTGGGACAGCCCGTTCTTC.

The V gene is TRBV28, the J gene TRBJ1-2, with a tentative D call TRBD1 (6 bases). V dropped 10 bases and J dropped 6 bases, with 21 bases sitting between them. Germline V gene sequence: CDR1 MDHEN, CDR2 SYDVKM. This CDR3 contains 14 residues. The CDR3 DNA reads as TGTGCCATACTTCAGGCAGGGGCGGTTGATGGCTACACCTTC. Its protein product is CAILQAGAVDGYTF.

This clone was seen once. V is TRBV5-1 and J is TRBJ2-2; 7 bases align to TRBD1. The V and J ends lost 4 bases and 6 bases, in that order; junction bases with no gene match: 6. Germline V gives CDR1 SGHRS, CDR2 YFSETQ. This CDR3 contains 14 residues. CDR3 nucleotide sequence: TGCGCCAGCAGCGACCCTCAGGGGGCCGGGGAGCTGTTTTTT. Translated: CASSDPQGAGELFF.

This sequence joins TRBV6-5 and TRBJ2-6, with D possibly being TRBD1 (6 bases). There are 16 residues in the CDR3. Germline V CDR1 and CDR2: MNHEY, SVGAGI. V shed 3 bases and J shed 4 bases, with 13 bases lying between them. CDR3 nucleotide sequence: TGTGCCAGCAGTTATTACAGGGATCCCGGGGCCAACGTCCTGACTTTC. Translation: CASSYYRDPGANVLTF.

The rearrangement links TRBV5-8 to TRBJ1-3; TRBD1 might be the D (6 bases). The CDR3 has 15 amino acids. The V gene lost 4 bases and the J gene lost 2 bases, with 13 bases spanning the gap. Germline lookup yields CDR1 SGHTS and CDR2 YDEGEE. Here the CDR3 DNA reads TGTGCCAGCAGCCGCTCGGGGGGGCCTGGAAACACCATATATTTT. Translating it yields CASSRSGGPGNTIYF.